This T cell receptor beta chain comes out of a study of STAT5B mutations in CD4+ large granular lymphocyte leukemia. Regarding the study as a whole: Without HLA matching, higher CD4+ than CD8+ T-LGLL clonality could reflect small sample size. Without putative leukemic clones, patient CD4-sorted repertoires remained more clonal than healthy CD4+ repertoires.

There are 15 residues in the CDR3. Looked up from germline, CDR1 is SGHRS and CDR2 is YFSETQ. Trimming left V 0 bases short and J 5 bases short, with 11 bases between. In the authors' methods: Lowest detectable productive clonotype frequency was 2.59 x 10-5. Sequenced by immunoSEQ multiplex PCR; TCRdb stores in-frame clones only, minus some. D and trimming were read from the DNA, whereas the V and J calls and clone size are those reported in that table. The sample includes roughly 34,000 clones, more than 65% of them seen just once. With respect to this clone: Its antigen remains unknown.

The chain has TRBV5-1 and TRBJ1-4, with D perhaps matching TRBD1 (5 bases). The source of this sequence is a human donor in good health. Sequenced: CD4+ T cells from blood buffy coats. CDR3 sequence (DNA): TGCGCCAGCAGCTTGGGTACCCAGGGAAATGAAAAACTGTTTTTT. Protein: CASSLGTQGNEKLFF.